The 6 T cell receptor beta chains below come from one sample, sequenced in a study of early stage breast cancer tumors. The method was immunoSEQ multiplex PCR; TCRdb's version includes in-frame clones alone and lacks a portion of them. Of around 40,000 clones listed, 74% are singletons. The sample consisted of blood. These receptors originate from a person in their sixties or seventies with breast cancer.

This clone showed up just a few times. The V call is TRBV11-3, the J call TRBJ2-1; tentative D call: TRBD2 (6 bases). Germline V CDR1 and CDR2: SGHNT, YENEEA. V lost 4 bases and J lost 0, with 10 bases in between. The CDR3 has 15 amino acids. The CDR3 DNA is TGTGCCAGCAGCTCGGGCGGGACCTCCTACAATGAGCAGTTCTTC. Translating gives CASSSGGTSYNEQFF.

CDR3 amino acids: CATSRDLTLQVYGYTF. The CDR3 nucleotides are TGTGCCACCAGCAGAGATTTAACCCTTCAGGTCTATGGCTACACCTTC. The rearrangement uses TRBV15 and TRBJ1-2; D gene uncertain. Per germline, CDR1 LNHNV and CDR2 YYDKDF (reference sequence). CDR3 size: 16 residues. The V and J ends lost 0 bases and 4 bases respectively, with 15 bases between them. The full variable domain, with the rest looked up from reference TRBV15 and TRBJ1-2, is DAMVIQNPRYQVTQFGKPVTLSCSQTLNHNVMYWYQQKSSQAPKLLFHYYDKDFNNEADTPDNFQSRRPNTSFCFLDIRSPGLGDTAMYLCATSRDLTLQVYGYTFGSGTRLTVV.

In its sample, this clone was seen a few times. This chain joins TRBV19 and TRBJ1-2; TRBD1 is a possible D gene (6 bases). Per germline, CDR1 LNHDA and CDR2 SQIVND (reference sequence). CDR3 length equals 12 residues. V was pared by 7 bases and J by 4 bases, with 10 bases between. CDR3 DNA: TGTGCCAGTAAGGAGGGGGGCTATGGCTACACCTTC. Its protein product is CASKEGGYGYTF.

The CDR3 protein is CASSPSSRGRGWGEKLFF. CDR3 DNA: TGTGCCAGCAGCCCGAGTTCCAGGGGGCGAGGATGGGGTGAAAAACTGTTTTTT. The chain carries TRBV7-9 and TRBJ1-4; 8 bases line up with TRBD1. This CDR3 has 18 amino acids. V shed 5 bases and J 7 bases; nucleotides not matched to a gene: 18. Germline V CDR1 and CDR2: SEHNR, FQNEAQ (reference sequence).

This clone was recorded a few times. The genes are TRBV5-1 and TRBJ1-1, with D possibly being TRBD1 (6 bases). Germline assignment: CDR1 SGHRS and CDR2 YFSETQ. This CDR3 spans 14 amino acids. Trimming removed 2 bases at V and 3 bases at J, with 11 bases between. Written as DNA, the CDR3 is TGCGCCAGCAGCTTTTGGGGGCAGGACACTGAAGCTTTCTTT. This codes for CASSFWGQDTEAFF.

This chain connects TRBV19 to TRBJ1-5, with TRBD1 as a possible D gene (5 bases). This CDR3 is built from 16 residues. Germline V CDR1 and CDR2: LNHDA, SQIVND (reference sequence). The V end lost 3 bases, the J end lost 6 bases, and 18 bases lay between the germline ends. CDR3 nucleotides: TGTGCCAGTAGTATCGGACGGGGGGTAGTAGGTCAGCCCCAGCATTTT. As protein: CASSIGRGVVGQPQHF.